The T cell receptor (beta chain) described here comes from a study of CD4 T cells in relation to SARS-CoV-2 and coronaviruses. Study at large: PBMCs were cultured with antigen for roughly 10 days before TCR beta sequencing. Study findings and constraints: Roughly three fifths of donors had memory CD4+ clonotypes crossrecognizing SARS-CoV-2 and common cold coronavirus spike.

V was clipped by 3 bases and J by 5 bases, with 19 bases between them. Germline assignment: CDR1 MDHEN and CDR2 SYDVKM. The CDR3 contains 16 residues. Clones were sequenced by immunoSEQ multiplex PCR, and TCRdb holds only the in-frame ones, with some missing. The table has 26,000 or so clones, around 80% seen once. With regard to this clone: Its antigen is unidentified.

Before the COVID-19 pandemic, during about 2010-2018, CD4+ T cells were taken from unexposed donors. The cells were cultured for around ten days before CD4+ T cells were isolated. Unexposed-donor CD4+ T cells were probed with SARS-CoV-2 S/N and four cold-coronavirus spikes, cells permitting. The origin of this receptor is a human donor in good health. The sample was CD4+ T cells from PBMCs, cultured in vitro. This chain joins TRBV28 and TRBJ1-1; maybe TRBD1 (5 bases). CDR3 DNA sequence: TGTGCCAGCAGTTTCCGGCCCCGGGGCGCGATTACTGAAGCTTTCTTT. It codes for CASSFRPRGAITEAFF.